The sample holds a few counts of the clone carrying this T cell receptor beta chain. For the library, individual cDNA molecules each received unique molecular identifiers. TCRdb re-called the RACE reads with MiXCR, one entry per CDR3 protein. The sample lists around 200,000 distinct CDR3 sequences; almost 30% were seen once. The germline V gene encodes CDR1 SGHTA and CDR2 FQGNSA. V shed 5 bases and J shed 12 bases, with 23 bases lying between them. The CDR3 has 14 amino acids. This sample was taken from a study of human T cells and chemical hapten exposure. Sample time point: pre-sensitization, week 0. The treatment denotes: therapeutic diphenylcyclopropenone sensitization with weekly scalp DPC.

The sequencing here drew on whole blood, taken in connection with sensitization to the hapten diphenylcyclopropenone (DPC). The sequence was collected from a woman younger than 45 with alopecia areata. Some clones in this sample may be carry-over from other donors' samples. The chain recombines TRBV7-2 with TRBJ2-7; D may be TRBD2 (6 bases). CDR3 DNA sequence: TGTGCCAGCAGCCCTGGGGACTTTAGGTTCGGGGTGTACTTC. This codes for CASSPGDFRFGVYF.